Listed here are 4 T cell receptor beta chains from one sample, sequenced in a study of esophageal squamous cell carcinoma under preoperative chemotherapy. One entry per CDR3 protein results from TCRdb running MiXCR on the PCR reads. The table includes roughly 30,000 distinct CDR3 sequences, 52% detected once. As for time point: after preoperative PTX-NDP chemotherapy. Sampling was performed from a patient given preoperative chemotherapy. Receptor source: a human donor with esophageal squamous cell carcinoma. The donor label of this sample is uncertain.

This clonotype was seen at least ten times. This chain connects TRBV20-1 to TRBJ2-7; possible D gene TRBD1, 5 bases. CDR1 DFQATT and CDR2 SNEGSKA come from the germline V gene (reference sequence). The CDR3 is 12 amino acids. The germline V and J ends were trimmed by 3 bases and 4 bases, with 10 bases remaining between them. CDR3 sequence (DNA): TGCAGTGCTAGGACAGATGGGTACGAGCAGTACTTC. Protein: CSARTDGYEQYF.

This chain links TRBV6-4 with TRBJ2-3, with 9 bases aligning to TRBD1. Germline V CDR1 and CDR2: MRHNA, SNTAGT. The V segment lost 4 bases and the J segment 3 bases; nucleotides outside the gene matches: 5. The CDR3 totals 15 residues. The CDR3 DNA reads TGTGCCAGCAGTGCCTCGACAGGGGGGACAGATACGCAGTATTTT. This sequence encodes CASSASTGGTDTQYF.

The chain has TRBV7-3 and TRBJ2-1; 15 bases fit TRBD2. The CDR3 is 16 residues long. Trimming took 2 bases from V and 7 from J; bases not matched to a gene: 3. Germline lookup yields CDR1 SGHTA and CDR2 FQGTGA. CDR3 coding DNA: TGTGCCAGCAGCTTATTAGGGACTAGCGGGAGGAATGAGCAGTTCTTC. It translates to CASSLLGTSGRNEQFF.

CDR3 coding DNA: TGTGCCAGCAGCTTAACGATGAGTAGGAAGGATACGCAGTATTTT. Translation: CASSLTMSRKDTQYF. V usage is TRBV7-8 and J usage is TRBJ2-3; no reliable D call. Germline assignment: CDR1 SGHVS and CDR2 FQNEAQ. The V end lost 2 bases, the J end lost 6 bases, and 15 bases lay between the germline ends. There are 15 residues in the CDR3.